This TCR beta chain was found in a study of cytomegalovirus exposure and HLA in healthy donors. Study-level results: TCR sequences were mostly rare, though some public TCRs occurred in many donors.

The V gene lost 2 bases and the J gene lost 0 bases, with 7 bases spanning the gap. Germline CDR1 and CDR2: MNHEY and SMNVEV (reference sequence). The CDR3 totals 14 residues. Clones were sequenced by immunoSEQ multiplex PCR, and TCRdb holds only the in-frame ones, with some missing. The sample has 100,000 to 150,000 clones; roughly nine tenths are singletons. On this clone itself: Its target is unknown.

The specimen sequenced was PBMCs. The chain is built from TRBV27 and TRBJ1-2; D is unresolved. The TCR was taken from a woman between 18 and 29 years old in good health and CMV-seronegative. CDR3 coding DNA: TGTGCCAGCAGTTTAAATGGGCCTAACTATGGCTACACCTTC. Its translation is CASSLNGPNYGYTF.